These 17 T cell receptor beta chains originate from one sample sequenced in a study of blood T cell repertoires in COVID-19. Method: immunoSEQ multiplex PCR; TCRdb's copy keeps in-frame clones and lacks some. The data contain 70,000 to 75,000 clones, roughly 79% of them singletons. Input material: peripheral blood. These receptors originate from a woman between 70 and 85 years old with acute or convalescent COVID-19.

This clone was found once. The gene calls are TRBV7-9 and TRBJ2-3; 9 positions match TRBD1. The CDR3 spans 16 residues. Germline CDR1 and CDR2: SEHNR and FQNEAQ (reference sequence). Trimming removed 8 bases from V and 0 bases from J; junction bases left unmatched: 9. The CDR3 reads CASESTGGFSTDTQYF. CDR3 DNA sequence: TGTGCCAGCGAATCGACAGGGGGTTTTAGCACAGATACGCAGTATTTT.

The rearrangement joins TRBV6-6 to TRBJ2-5; 8 bases agree with TRBD2. From germline, CDR1 is MNHNY and CDR2 SVGAGI (reference sequence). This CDR3 is built from 14 residues. The J segment lost 4 bases and the V segment lost 5 bases, leaving 6 bases of the junction unmatched. CDR3 DNA: TGTGCCAGCAGTCTCGGGAGGGGGTCAGAGACCCAGTACTTC. Protein: CASSLGRGSETQYF.

The CDR3 DNA reads as TGTGCCAGCAGTTCACCGGGACAGGGGTTGGGTGGCTACACCTTC. Translating gives CASSSPGQGLGGYTF. The chain recombines TRBV27 with TRBJ1-2; the match to TRBD1 covers 10 bases. The CDR3 covers 15 residues. The V segment lost 4 bases and the J segment 7 bases; nucleotides outside the gene matches: 9. The germline gives CDR1 MNHEY, CDR2 SMNVEV (reference sequence).

The rearrangement links TRBV19 to TRBJ2-3; 11 nucleotides agree with TRBD1. Germline values: CDR1 LNHDA, CDR2 SQIVND (reference sequence). There are 14 residues in the CDR3. J lost 2 bases, V lost 9 bases, and 4 bases had no gene match. Written as DNA, the CDR3 is TGTGCCAGCCGGGACAGGGGGTTCACAGATACGCAGTATTTT. This translates into CASRDRGFTDTQYF.

The V gene is TRBV18, the J gene TRBJ2-1, with D perhaps TRBD2 (5 bases). This CDR3 spans 17 amino acids. CDR1 and CDR2 from the germline V gene are KGHSH and LQKENI. Trimming removed 3 bases from V and 3 bases from J, with 18 bases in between. CDR3 coding DNA: TGTGCCAGCTCACCCGAGTCCCCCGTGAGCGGCTACAATGAGCAGTTCTTC. This translates into CASSPESPVSGYNEQFF.

The chain has TRBV18 and TRBJ1-1; no clear D. Germline loops: CDR1 KGHSH, CDR2 LQKENI. V shed 4 bases and J shed 11 bases, with 8 bases lying between them. The CDR3 is made up of 10 amino acids. CDR3 DNA: TGTGCCAGCTCACACCTGAGGGCTTTCTTT. As protein: CASSHLRAFF.

The V call is TRBV5-6, the J call TRBJ2-1; D may be TRBD2 (6 bases). The V end was cut by 2 bases, the J end by 1 base, with 13 bases between. This CDR3 is 16 amino acids long. The germline V gene has CDR1 SGHDT and CDR2 YYEEEE. The CDR3 DNA is TGTGCCAGCAGCTTAGGCGGGATGGCGTCCTACAATGAGCAGTTCTTC. The encoded protein is CASSLGGMASYNEQFF.

V is TRBV15 and J is TRBJ1-2; D is uncertain. This CDR3 is 13 amino acids long. The V end was cut by 5 bases, the J end by 6 bases, with 13 bases between. Looked up from germline, CDR1 is LNHNV and CDR2 is YYDKDF (reference sequence). CDR3 bases: TGTGCCACCAGCGGCCGGGGAGTCGATGGCTACACCTTC. Its translation is CATSGRGVDGYTF. Based on the CDR3 plus reference TRBV15 and TRBJ1-2, the full variable domain is DAMVIQNPRYQVTQFGKPVTLSCSQTLNHNVMYWYQQKSSQAPKLLFHYYDKDFNNEADTPDNFQSRRPNTSFCFLDIRSPGLGDTAMYLCATSGRGVDGYTFGSGTRLTVV.

This chain links TRBV19 with TRBJ1-1; 9 bases agree with TRBD1. From germline, CDR1 is LNHDA and CDR2 SQIVND (reference sequence). CDR3 size: 15 residues. V lost 3 bases and J lost 3; bases outside the gene matches: 5. Here the CDR3 reads CASSILGQGYTEAFF. CDR3 coding DNA: TGTGCCAGTAGTATTCTGGGACAGGGATACACTGAAGCTTTCTTT.

This chain links TRBV29-1 with TRBJ2-1; 10 nucleotides match TRBD2. CDR3 length: 15 residues. CDR1 SQVTM and CDR2 ANQGSEA come from the germline V gene. Unmatched junction bases numbered 6, after V lost 3 bases and J lost 4 bases. In DNA form, the CDR3 reads TGCAGCGTTGATCCCCTAGCGGGAGTTTACAATGAGCAGTTCTTC. Protein product: CSVDPLAGVYNEQFF.

This clone was counted a few times. The rearrangement uses TRBV19 and TRBJ2-7; 7 bases map to TRBD1. The length of the CDR3 is 13 residues. CDR1 LNHDA and CDR2 SQIVND come from the germline V gene (reference sequence). V shed 9 bases and J 5 bases; nucleotides not matched to a gene: 10. CDR3 in amino acids: CASGDSQGDEQYF. CDR3 DNA sequence: TGTGCCAGCGGGGACAGTCAAGGGGACGAGCAGTACTTC.

The CDR3 DNA is TGTGCCAGCACCCCACGAAGCGGGAGGCTCTACAATGAGCAGTTCTTC. Translating gives CASTPRSGRLYNEQFF. This chain links TRBV11-2 with TRBJ2-1; 9 bases agree with TRBD2. The germline gives CDR1 SGHAT, CDR2 FQNNGV. CDR3 size: 16 residues. V dropped 7 bases and J dropped 3; count of bases not matched to a gene: 10.

The sample holds a few counts of this clone. The rearrangement links TRBV11-3 to TRBJ1-1, with D possibly being TRBD1 (6 bases). Trimming pared 7 bases from V and 1 base from J, leaving 16 bases between. Germline CDR1 is SGHNT and CDR2 is YENEEA. There are 15 residues in the CDR3. CDR3 DNA sequence: TGTGCCAGCACCCGAGCGGGGGGCCAGAACACTGAAGCTTTCTTT. Translating gives CASTRAGGQNTEAFF.

V gene TRBV7-2 combines with J gene TRBJ2-1; 10 positions agree with TRBD2. This CDR3 has 15 amino acids. The V segment lost 6 bases and the J segment 0 bases; nucleotides outside the gene matches: 2. Germline CDR1 and CDR2: SGHTA and FQGNSA. Here the CDR3 reads CASSTSGNSYNEQFF. The DNA for the CDR3 is TGTGCCAGCAGTACTAGCGGGAACTCCTACAATGAGCAGTTCTTC.

The chain is built from TRBV11-2 and TRBJ1-1; D not resolved. The CDR3 totals 15 residues. The germline CDR1 and CDR2 sequences are SGHAT and FQNNGV. Between the trimmed V and J ends, which lost 1 base and 2 bases, there was a span of 11 bases. CDR3 nucleotide sequence: TGTGCCAGCAGCTTAGTGGGGAGACTCAACACTGAAGCTTTCTTT. Encoded protein: CASSLVGRLNTEAFF.

The chain is built from TRBV2 and TRBJ1-2; tentative D call: TRBD1 (5 bases). Germline CDR1 and CDR2: SNHLY and FYNNEI. V shed 6 bases and J shed 2 bases, with 16 bases lying between them. The CDR3 is 15 residues long. CDR3 protein: CASSSLNGGNYGYTF. The CDR3 DNA reads as TGTGCCAGCAGCAGCCTGAACGGGGGGAACTATGGCTACACCTTC.

This clone was seen only once. The CDR3 region is CASSRGQREKLFF. CDR3 DNA sequence: TGTGCCAGCAGCAGGGGACAGCGGGAAAAACTGTTTTTT. The chain is built from TRBV7-2 and TRBJ1-4, with 7 nucleotides matching TRBD1. The CDR3 has 13 residues. Trimming took 5 bases from V and 8 from J; bases not matched to a gene: 5. The germline gives CDR1 SGHTA, CDR2 FQGNSA.